This TCR beta chain was retrieved from a study of blood T cell repertoires in COVID-19. Germline CDR1 reads SGHNT; CDR2 reads YYREEE (reference sequence). This CDR3 has 13 residues. Trimming shortened V by 4 bases and J by 4 bases, and 11 bases separated the two germline ends. In the original workflow: Cell counts per sample came from amplifying reference gene primers. TCRdb's copy holds only in-frame clones and misses some; the assay was immunoSEQ multiplex PCR. From that table come the V and J calls and clone size; the DNA was used to work out D and trimming. The table lists 340,000 or so clones, more than 75% of them singletons.

This chain links TRBV5-4 with TRBJ1-2; TRBD1 might be the D (5 bases). The sequenced sample consisted of peripheral blood. This clonotype was sampled from a man aged 45-65 years with active or convalescent COVID-19. In DNA, the CDR3 is TGTGCCAGCAGCCAGACAGACTCCTATGGCTACACCTTC. Protein: CASSQTDSYGYTF.